Below, one TCR beta chain is given with its context. This sample's TCRbeta library carried unique molecular identifier barcodes. One entry per CDR3 protein, called by TCRdb with MiXCR from the PCR reads. Altogether 250,000 to 350,000 distinct CDR3 sequences are present, approximately 9.6% being singletons, with the ten largest covering 10%. The data were taken from a study of T-cell reconstitution after alpha-beta-depleted transplantation in children. The CDR3 has 18 amino acids. The germline gives CDR1 MGHRA, CDR2 YSYEKL. V was pared by 4 bases and J by 2 bases, with 24 bases between. The source of this sequence is a human donor who donated a stem cell graft to a child with SCID. The material was PBMCs from the stem cell graft donor, obtained from the stem cell graft. This chain joins TRBV4-1 and TRBJ2-7; a possible D gene is TRBD2 (6 bases). CDR3 sequence: CASSPRTTGTSSPYEQYF. The DNA for the CDR3 is TGCGCCAGCAGCCCCCGAACCACCGGGACTTCCAGCCCCTACGAGCAGTACTTC.